The 25 T cell receptor beta chains in this list originate from one sample, sequenced in a study of shared clonotypes between healthy human individuals. Profiling relied on immunoSEQ multiplex PCR, and the TCRdb table lists in-frame clones only, not all of them. The sample shows 640,000 or so clones, more than 70% of them seen only once. Sequencing was carried out using memory CD4+ T cells sorted from blood. The subset here: CD45RA-negative fraction. The receptors shown here come from a woman aged 25 to 39 in good health.

V is TRBV7-2 and J is TRBJ2-6; no clear D gene. Trimming removed 5 bases from V and 4 bases from J, with 12 bases in between. This CDR3 has 15 amino acids. Germline V CDR1 and CDR2: SGHTA, FQGNSA. DNA of the CDR3: TGTGCCAGCAGCCCCGTGTTAAACGGGGCCAACGTCCTGACTTTC. Translation: CASSPVLNGANVLTF. Using reference TRBV7-2 and TRBJ2-6 for the parts outside the CDR3, the full variable domain is GAGVSQSPSNKVTEKGKDVELRCDPISGHTALYWYRQSLGQGLEFLIYFQGNSAPDKSGLPSDRFSAERTGGSVSTLTIQRTQQEDSAVYLCASSPVLNGANVLTFGAGSRLTVL.

This chain joins TRBV18 and TRBJ1-3; 10 positions agree with TRBD1. The V gene's germline CDR1 is KGHSH and CDR2 LQKENI. Losses at the gene ends were 3 bases for V and 3 bases for J; bases not matched to a gene: 2. This CDR3 is 15 amino acids long. The CDR3 spells CASSPTGGFGNTIYF. The CDR3 coding sequence is TGTGCCAGCTCACCGACAGGGGGCTTTGGAAACACCATATATTTT.

This sequence joins TRBV19 and TRBJ1-4; D gene ambiguous. The CDR3 extends over 15 amino acids. V shed 6 bases and J shed 7 bases, with 18 bases lying between them. The germline V gene encodes CDR1 LNHDA and CDR2 SQIVND (reference sequence). CDR3 loop: CASSSSLAVGEKLFF. The CDR3 DNA reads as TGTGCCAGTAGCTCGTCATTGGCAGTAGGTGAAAAACTGTTTTTT.

This clone has more than one count but fewer than ten. The chain couples TRBV18 to TRBJ1-2; 7 bases are shared with TRBD1. Germline V gene lookup returns CDR1 KGHSH and CDR2 LQKENI. The J segment lost 8 bases and the V segment lost 6 bases, leaving 15 bases of the junction unmatched. The CDR3 covers 15 residues. The CDR3 loop is CASSPRTGAGEGYTF. The CDR3 DNA is TGTGCCAGCTCCCCCAGGACAGGCGCCGGCGAGGGCTACACCTTC.

The V gene is TRBV28, the J gene TRBJ1-5; D is perhaps TRBD1 (6 bases). Germline assignment: CDR1 MDHEN and CDR2 SYDVKM. Trimming removed 7 bases from V and 0 bases from J, with 10 bases in between. The CDR3 loop spans 14 amino acids. The CDR3 reads CASTMDSSNQPQHF. The CDR3 nucleotides are TGTGCCAGCACCATGGACAGTAGCAATCAGCCCCAGCATTTT.

The chain carries TRBV5-6 and TRBJ1-5; perhaps TRBD1 as D (6 bases). The CDR3 sequence is 15 residues long. Germline V gene data show CDR1 as SGHDT and CDR2 as YYEEEE. V was trimmed by 0 bases and J by 7 bases, leaving 14 bases between them. CDR3 residues: CASSLGAGAIQPQHF. The CDR3 DNA is TGTGCCAGCAGCTTGGGAGCAGGGGCGATCCAGCCCCAGCATTTT. Based on the CDR3 plus reference TRBV5-6 and TRBJ1-5, the full variable domain is DAGVTQSPTHLIKTRGQQVTLRCSPKSGHDTVSWYQQALGQGPQFIFQYYEEEERQRGNFPDRFSGHQFPNYSSELNVNALLLGDSALYLCASSLGAGAIQPQHFGDGTRLSIL.

The gene calls are TRBV7-9 and TRBJ2-3; D not certain. The germline V and J ends were trimmed by 1 base and 1 base, with 12 bases remaining between them. The CDR3 sequence is 16 residues long. Germline CDR1 SEHNR, CDR2 FQNEAQ (reference sequence). In nucleotides, the CDR3 is TGTGCCAGCAGCTTAGTTAGTACGCGTCGCACAGATACGCAGTATTTT. Protein sequence: CASSLVSTRRTDTQYF. The full variable domain, with the rest looked up from reference TRBV7-9 and TRBJ2-3, is DTGVSQNPRHKITKRGQNVTFRCDPISEHNRLYWYRQTLGQGPEFLTYFQNEAQLEKSRLLSDRFSAERPKGSFSTLEIQRTEQGDSAMYLCASSLVSTRRTDTQYFGPGTRLTVL.

This chain joins TRBV5-6 and TRBJ2-1, with 8 bases that match TRBD1. Germline V gene lookup returns CDR1 SGHDT and CDR2 YYEEEE. J gave up 1 base and V 2 bases, and 8 bases lay outside the gene matches. This CDR3 region has 17 residues. The CDR3 here is CASSLSDRERSYNEQFF. The CDR3 DNA is TGTGCCAGCAGCTTATCGGACAGGGAGAGGTCCTACAATGAGCAGTTCTTC. Drawing the rest from reference TRBV5-6 and TRBJ2-1, the complete variable domain is DAGVTQSPTHLIKTRGQQVTLRCSPKSGHDTVSWYQQALGQGPQFIFQYYEEEERQRGNFPDRFSGHQFPNYSSELNVNALLLGDSALYLCASSLSDRERSYNEQFFGPGTRLTVL.

The rearrangement joins TRBV18 to TRBJ2-7; 9 nucleotides agree with TRBD1. Germline V CDR1 and CDR2: KGHSH, LQKENI. Trimming cost V 4 bases and J 2 bases; bases outside gene matches: 12. This CDR3 region has 17 residues. This chain's CDR3 is CASSLRILGQGTYEQYF. The CDR3 nucleotides are TGTGCCAGCTCACTAAGAATATTGGGACAGGGAACCTACGAGCAGTACTTC.

The chain joins TRBV5-1 to TRBJ2-3; D possibly corresponds to TRBD2 (6 bases). V was cut by 0 bases and J by 1 base, with 9 bases left in between. CDR3 length: 15 amino acids. Germline lookup yields CDR1 SGHRS and CDR2 YFSETQ. For the CDR3, the DNA is TGCGCCAGCAGCTTGGTGGCGGGACGCACAGATACGCAGTATTTT. Translated, it gives CASSLVAGRTDTQYF.

The genes are TRBV7-9 and TRBJ1-5, with 7 bases matching TRBD1. The CDR3 covers 13 residues. V shed 5 bases and J 7 bases; nucleotides not matched to a gene: 5. Germline-derived CDR1 and CDR2 are SEHNR and FQNEAQ (reference sequence). The CDR3 sequence is CASSGPGGQPQHF. CDR3 DNA sequence: TGTGCCAGCAGCGGACCAGGGGGACAGCCCCAGCATTTT.

The rearrangement links TRBV27 to TRBJ1-4; possible D gene TRBD1, 6 bases. Germline lookup yields CDR1 MNHEY and CDR2 SMNVEV (reference sequence). Between the trimmed V and J ends, which lost 8 bases and 7 bases, there was a span of 14 bases. The CDR3 is 13 amino acids. CDR3 amino acids: CASRREGVEKLFF. The CDR3 bases are TGTGCCAGCCGGCGGGAGGGGGTTGAAAAACTGTTTTTT.

This clone is a singleton in its sample. The chain is built from TRBV6-6 and TRBJ1-1; D uncertain. Germline CDR1 MNHNY, CDR2 SVGAGI (reference sequence). The CDR3 contains 13 residues. V gave up 7 bases and J gave up 1 base, with 10 bases separating them. Here the CDR3 reads CASTQRGNTEAFF. DNA of the CDR3: TGTGCCAGCACTCAACGGGGGAACACTGAAGCTTTCTTT.

The chain couples TRBV19 to TRBJ2-3; D remains ambiguous. This CDR3 has 13 residues. Germline-derived CDR1 and CDR2 are LNHDA and SQIVND (reference sequence). V was cut by 5 bases and J by 1 base, with 7 bases left in between. DNA of the CDR3: TGTGCCAGTAGTTACCAGGGCACAGATACGCAGTATTTT. Protein: CASSYQGTDTQYF.

CDR3 coding DNA: TGTGCCAGCAGCTTATCTTTCAGCTCCTACGAGCAGTACTTC. Its translation is CASSLSFSSYEQYF. The rearrangement joins TRBV11-2 to TRBJ2-7; D gene uncertain. Per germline, CDR1 SGHAT and CDR2 FQNNGV. The CDR3 is made up of 14 amino acids. V shed 2 bases and J shed 0 bases, with 8 bases lying between them.

This chain uses TRBV2 with TRBJ1-1; D gene ambiguous. The CDR3 consists of 14 residues. V lost 6 bases to trimming and J lost 13 bases, with 24 bases between them. The germline V gene encodes CDR1 SNHLY and CDR2 FYNNEI. The CDR3 DNA sequence: TGTGCCAGCAGAAGCACTGCAGGTGTGCGGGGTGGTTTCTTT. Protein: CASRSTAGVRGGFF. Looking up the rest from reference TRBV2 and TRBJ1-1 gives the full variable domain: EPEVTQTPSHQVTQMGQEVILRCVPISNHLYFYWYRQILGQKVEFLVSFYNNEISEKSEIFDDQFSVERPDGSNFTLKIRSTKLEDSAMYFCASRSTAGVRGGFFGQGTRLTVV.

V is TRBV28 and J is TRBJ1-5; TRBD1 might be the D (6 bases). CDR1 and CDR2 from the germline V gene are MDHEN and SYDVKM. The CDR3 is 13 residues long. The V gene lost 8 bases and the J gene lost 3 bases, with 11 bases spanning the gap. In DNA, the CDR3 is TGTGCCAGCTTCGGACAGACCAATCAGCCCCAGCATTTT. This sequence encodes CASFGQTNQPQHF.

The rearrangement joins TRBV27 to TRBJ2-5; TRBD2 aligns across 16 bases. This CDR3 is built from 20 residues. V shed 6 bases and J 5 bases; nucleotides not matched to a gene: 18. Germline values: CDR1 MNHEY, CDR2 SMNVEV (reference sequence). The CDR3 nucleotides read TGTGCCAGCAGCCAACGCCGGCCGGGACTAGCGGGAGGGCCGTCGGAGACCCAGTACTTC. Translation gives CASSQRRPGLAGGPSETQYF.

This clone was detected only a few times. This rearrangement joins TRBV18 to TRBJ2-5; 11 nucleotides line up with TRBD2. The length of the CDR3 is 15 residues. The V gene's germline CDR1 is KGHSH and CDR2 LQKENI. The junction had 2 bases not matched to a gene; V was cut back by 0 bases and J by 5 bases. CDR3 sequence reads: CASSPPLAGGETQYF. DNA for the CDR3: TGTGCCAGCTCACCACCGCTAGCGGGGGGTGAGACCCAGTACTTC.

As for this clone: This may be a read error, as it is one base from a much larger clone. The rearrangement links TRBV5-1 to TRBJ1-4; 9 bases fit TRBD1. CDR1 and CDR2 (germline): SGHRS, YFSETQ. The J segment lost 6 bases and the V segment lost 0 bases, leaving 3 bases of the junction unmatched. The CDR3 has 15 amino acids. CDR3 nucleotide sequence: TGCGCCAGCAGCTTGGGGGGACAGGGAGATGAAAAACTGTTTTTT. Protein product: CASSLGGQGDEKLFF.

The chain links TRBV6-5 to TRBJ2-6; D unclear. The CDR3 covers 15 residues. Per germline, CDR1 MNHEY and CDR2 SVGAGI. V lost 7 bases and J 0 bases, leaving 10 bases between the germline ends. Here the CDR3 reads CASTPVSSGANVLTF. CDR3 coding DNA: TGTGCCAGCACCCCGGTGAGCTCTGGGGCCAACGTCCTGACTTTC.

The chain employs TRBV6-5 and TRBJ1-5; D remains ambiguous. Germline CDR1 and CDR2: MNHEY and SVGAGI. The V end lost 4 bases, the J end lost 3 bases, and 7 bases lay between the germline ends. The CDR3 has 13 amino acids. The CDR3 bases are TGTGCCAGCAGTTCAAAGTTCAATCAGCCCCAGCATTTT. It encodes CASSSKFNQPQHF.

The J gene is TRBJ2-1, the V gene TRBV28; D may correspond to TRBD1 or TRBD2 (5 bases each). The CDR3 has 13 residues. Germline V gene data show CDR1 as MDHEN and CDR2 as SYDVKM. V was trimmed by 5 bases and J by 3 bases, leaving 8 bases between them. The CDR3 DNA follows: TGTGCCAGCAGTGGGGGTCACTACAATGAGCAGTTCTTC. Translation: CASSGGHYNEQFF. The full variable domain, with the rest looked up from reference TRBV28 and TRBJ2-1, is DVKVTQSSRYLVKRTGEKVFLECVQDMDHENMFWYRQDPGLGLRLIYFSYDVKMKEKGDIPEGYSVSREKKERFSLILESASTNQTSMYLCASSGGHYNEQFFGPGTRLTVL.

The CDR3 loop reads CASSLGVLQGLWTEAFF. CDR3 DNA sequence: TGTGCCAGCAGCTTAGGGGTTTTACAGGGGCTGTGGACTGAAGCTTTCTTT. The V and J genes are TRBV13 and TRBJ1-1; 7 bases match TRBD1. Trimming removed 0 bases from V and 5 bases from J; junction bases left unmatched: 12. This CDR3 comprises 17 residues. CDR1 is PRHDT and CDR2 is FYEKMQ in the germline V gene (reference sequence). The whole variable domain, remainder taken from reference TRBV13 and TRBJ1-1, is AAGVIQSPRHLIKEKRETATLKCYPIPRHDTVYWYQQGPGQDPQFLISFYEKMQSDKGSIPDRFSAQQFSDYHSELNMSSLELGDSALYFCASSLGVLQGLWTEAFFGQGTRLTVV.

The V and J genes are TRBV6-5 and TRBJ2-1, with D hard to call. V shed 2 bases and J shed 4 bases, with 9 bases lying between them. Germline CDR1 and CDR2: MNHEY and SVGAGI. CDR3 size: 14 residues. CDR3 sequence (DNA): TGTGCCAGCAGTTACAATGCCAGGTACAATGAGCAGTTCTTC. It is translated as CASSYNARYNEQFF.